This T cell receptor (beta chain) derives from a study of breast tumors, draining lymph nodes, adjacent tissues. TCRdb analysed the multiplex PCR reads with MiXCR anew, one entry per CDR3 protein. The repertoire consists of some 230,000 distinct CDR3 sequences, with less than 45% occurring once and the leading ten covering approximately 3.5%. This clonotype was detected many times. With V trimmed by 4 bases and J by 5 bases, 24 bases remained unmatched. CDR1 SGHTS and CDR2 YDEGEE come from the germline V gene. There are 20 residues in the CDR3. Breast cancer patients provided tissue from their axillary draining lymph nodes.

The sequenced material came from axillary lymph node tissue. The TCR was taken from a female donor with breast cancer. Some clones in this sample may be carry-over from other donors' samples. The chain carries TRBV5-8 and TRBJ2-3, with 8 bases aligning to TRBD2. CDR3 amino acids: CASSPVPLGGSGSGGDTQYF. For the CDR3, the DNA is TGTGCCAGCAGCCCAGTCCCCCTGGGTGGTAGCGGCAGCGGGGGAGATACGCAGTATTTT.